The clone carrying this TCR beta chain has ten or more counts. What it binds is not known. This entry belongs to a study of regulatory T cells in long-lasting Graves disease. Study observations and caveats: Favoring TRBV28, TRBJ1-2 and TRBJ2-5 was a feature seen in persistent disease.

Relying on iRepertoire HTBI primers and Arm-PCR of CDR3 regions, the team built TCR beta libraries. TCRdb re-called the multiplex PCR reads through MiXCR, storing one row per CDR3 protein. The table records hundreds of thousands of distinct CDR3 sequences, roughly a fifth of them present only once. The CDR3 extends over 15 amino acids. The junction had 10 bases not matched to a gene; V was cut back by 4 bases and J by 6 bases. Per germline, CDR1 ENHRY and CDR2 SYGVKD. Time point described: persistent/refractory GD, antithyroid drugs over 5 years with positive TRAb. Following extraction of RNA from PBMCs, that RNA was used to make the TCR library.

This chain uses TRBV10-3 with TRBJ2-7; 9 bases are a match to TRBD1. The receptor was derived from a female donor with Graves disease. Sequenced material: peripheral blood mononuclear cells (PBMCs), taken when the disease was refractory, from a patient treated with antithyroid drugs. Written as DNA, the CDR3 is TGTGCCATCAGTGCCGGGACAGGGACAGTTGGCGAGCAGTACTTC. It is translated as CAISAGTGTVGEQYF.